Each of the 11 T cell receptor beta chains below was sequenced from the same sample in a study of cytomegalovirus exposure and HLA in healthy donors. The PCR used 60 Vbeta and 13 Jbeta primers. Produced via immunoSEQ multiplex PCR; TCRdb's table is partial and in-frame only. The sample lists about 190,000 clones, around 87% occurring once. The sequenced material came from PBMCs. The source of these receptors is a young woman in good health and CMV-seronegative.

The J gene is TRBJ2-3, the V gene TRBV5-1, with 7 positions matching TRBD2. With V trimmed by 2 bases and J by 6 bases, 6 bases remained unmatched. The germline gives CDR1 SGHRS, CDR2 YFSETQ. The CDR3 has 14 amino acids. The CDR3 sequence is CASSFSGVQDTQYF. The CDR3 DNA is TGCGCCAGCAGCTTCAGCGGGGTGCAGGATACGCAGTATTTT.

As for this clone: Other nucleotide sequences in the sample specify the same CDR3. The chain uses TRBV5-5 and TRBJ2-7, with D perhaps matching TRBD1 (6 bases). The V end lost 0 bases, the J end lost 2 bases, and 6 bases lay between the germline ends. Germline-derived CDR1 and CDR2 are SGHKS and YYEKEE (reference sequence). This CDR3 comprises 13 residues. The CDR3 bases are TGTGCCAGCAGCTTGGGGGGGCCCTACGAGCAGTACTTC. It codes for CASSLGGPYEQYF.

The chain joins TRBV7-9 to TRBJ1-2; tentative D call: TRBD1 (5 bases). CDR3 size: 12 residues. From germline, CDR1 is SEHNR and CDR2 FQNEAQ (reference sequence). Trimming cost V 5 bases and J 7 bases, with 11 bases left between them. CDR3 amino acids: CASSGGVFGYTF. DNA of the CDR3: TGTGCCAGCAGCGGGGGGGTTTTTGGCTACACCTTC.

The chain joins TRBV16 to TRBJ1-3; D not certain. This CDR3 contains 14 residues. V was cut by 0 bases and J by 2 bases, with 5 bases left in between. Germline lookup yields CDR1 KGHSY and CDR2 FQNENV. Here the CDR3 DNA reads TGTGCCAGCAGCCAATCCGGGGCTGGAAACACCATATATTTT. Its translation is CASSQSGAGNTIYF.

The chain recombines TRBV4-2 with TRBJ2-7; D is possibly TRBD1 (6 bases). Germline V gene data show CDR1 as LGHNA and CDR2 as YNFKEQ. The CDR3 has 16 residues. The V end lost 3 bases, the J end lost 2 bases, and 17 bases lay between the germline ends. CDR3 DNA: TGTGCCAGCAGCCATCCGACAGGAAGAAACCCCTACGAGCAGTACTTC. Its translation is CASSHPTGRNPYEQYF.

The chain uses TRBV6-5 and TRBJ2-1, with 14 bases aligning to TRBD2. The trim removed 9 bases at V and 9 bases at J, leaving 7 bases unmatched. CDR1 and CDR2 from the germline V gene are MNHEY and SVGAGI. This CDR3 region has 14 residues. In nucleotides, the CDR3 is TGTGCCAGGATACGGACTAGCGGGAGGACTGAGCAGTTCTTC. Protein sequence: CARIRTSGRTEQFF.

This chain uses TRBV5-1 with TRBJ2-5; weak D call: TRBD2 (5 bases). Per the germline V gene, CDR1 is SGHRS and CDR2 is YFSETQ. V lost 2 bases to trimming and J lost 2 bases, with 7 bases between them. The CDR3 extends over 13 amino acids. The CDR3 sequence: CASSFAGQETQYF. CDR3 nucleotides: TGCGCCAGCAGCTTTGCGGGTCAAGAGACCCAGTACTTC. Supplemented by reference TRBV5-1 and TRBJ2-5, the full variable domain reads KAGVTQTPRYLIKTRGQQVTLSCSPISGHRSVSWYQQTPGQGLQFLFEYFSETQRNKGNFPGRFSGRQFSNSRSEMNVSTLELGDSALYLCASSFAGQETQYFGPGTRLLVL.

This chain uses TRBV9 with TRBJ2-5; 8 positions agree with TRBD2. This CDR3 comprises 20 residues. After removal of 0 bases from V and 0 bases from J, the junction contained 16 bases not matched to a gene. Germline lookup yields CDR1 SGDLS and CDR2 YYNGEE. The CDR3 DNA sequence: TGTGCCAGCAGCGTAGCAGGGCTAGGAGCGGGGGCCCTAAACCAAGAGACCCAGTACTTC. Translation: CASSVAGLGAGALNQETQYF.

This clone came up once. At the DNA level, this CDR3 is encoded by other sequences in the same sample as well. This rearrangement joins TRBV6-5 to TRBJ2-7; TRBD1 matches 12 bases. V lost 2 bases to trimming and J lost 4 bases; unmatched junction nucleotides: 3. Germline CDR1 MNHEY, CDR2 SVGAGI. This CDR3 is 15 amino acids long. The CDR3, as DNA: TGTGCCAGCAGTTACCGGGACAGGGGGCCATACGAGCAGTACTTC. Translated: CASSYRDRGPYEQYF.

This chain uses TRBV6-6 with TRBJ2-3; a weak D match, TRBD1 (5 bases). Germline CDR1 and CDR2: MNHNY and SVGAGI (reference sequence). The CDR3 extends over 14 amino acids. The V end lost 5 bases, the J end lost 4 bases, and 13 bases lay between the germline ends. The chain's CDR3 is CASSLVGVSDTQYF. DNA of the CDR3: TGTGCCAGCAGTCTCGTAGGGGTGTCAGATACGCAGTATTTT.

This clone was detected only once. This rearrangement joins TRBV9 to TRBJ2-7; TRBD2 matches 9 bases. Trimming took 3 bases from V and 3 from J; bases not matched to a gene: 4. Germline CDR1 is SGDLS and CDR2 is YYNGEE. The CDR3 sequence is 14 residues long. DNA of the CDR3: TGTGCCAGCAGCGCTAATAGCGGGAGCTACGAGCAGTACTTC. Translated: CASSANSGSYEQYF.